This T cell receptor beta chain was observed in a study of cytomegalovirus exposure and HLA in healthy donors. Study as a whole: Of a few hundred genotyped donors, roughly 81% grouped in the Caucasian-associated ancestry cluster.

Overall study findings and caveats: The listing of some 170 TCR beta chains classed them as cytomegalovirus-associated.

The PCR had 60 Vbeta and 13 Jbeta primers. Measured with immunoSEQ multiplex PCR; TCRdb has only the in-frame clones, and not every one. Among approximately 110,000 clones listed, about 83% were seen once. Regarding this clone: The antigen remains undetermined.

This TCR came from a female donor in good health and CMV-seropositive. What was sequenced was PBMCs.

CDR3 in amino acids: CASSLGFAGSGYTF. DNA for the CDR3: TGTGCCAGCAGTTTAGGATTCGCAGGATCTGGCTACACCTTC. The rearrangement uses TRBV27 and TRBJ1-2; D gene ambiguous. Germline V CDR1 and CDR2: MNHEY, SMNVEV (reference sequence). The CDR3 contains 14 residues. V shed 2 bases and J shed 7 bases, with 14 bases lying between them.